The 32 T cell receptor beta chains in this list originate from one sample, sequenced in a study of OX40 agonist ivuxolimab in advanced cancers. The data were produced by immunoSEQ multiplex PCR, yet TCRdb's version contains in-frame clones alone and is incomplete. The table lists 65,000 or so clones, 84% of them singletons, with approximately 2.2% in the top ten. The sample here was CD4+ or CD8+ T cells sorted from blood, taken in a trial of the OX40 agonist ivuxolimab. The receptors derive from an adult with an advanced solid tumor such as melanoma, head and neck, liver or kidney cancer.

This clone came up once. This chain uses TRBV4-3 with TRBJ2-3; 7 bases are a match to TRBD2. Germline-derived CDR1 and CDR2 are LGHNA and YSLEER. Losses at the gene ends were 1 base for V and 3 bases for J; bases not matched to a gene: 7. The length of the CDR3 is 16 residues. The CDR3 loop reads CASSQGWGGETDTQYF. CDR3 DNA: TGCGCCAGCAGCCAAGGATGGGGAGGGGAGACAGATACGCAGTATTTT.

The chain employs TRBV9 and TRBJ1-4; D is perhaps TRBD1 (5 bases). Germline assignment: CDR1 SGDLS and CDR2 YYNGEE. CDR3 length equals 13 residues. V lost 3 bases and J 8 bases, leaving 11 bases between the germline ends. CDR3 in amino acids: CASSALGEEKLFF. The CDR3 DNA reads TGTGCCAGCAGCGCCTTGGGGGAGGAAAAACTGTTTTTT.

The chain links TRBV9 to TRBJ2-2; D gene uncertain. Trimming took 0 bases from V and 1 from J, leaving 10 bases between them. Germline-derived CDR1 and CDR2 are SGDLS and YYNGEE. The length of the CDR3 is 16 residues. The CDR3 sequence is CASSVVSPQNTGELFF. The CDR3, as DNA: TGTGCCAGCAGCGTAGTGTCGCCCCAGAACACCGGGGAGCTGTTTTTT. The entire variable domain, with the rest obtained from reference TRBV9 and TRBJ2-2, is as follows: DSGVTQTPKHLITATGQRVTLRCSPRSGDLSVYWYQQSLDQGLQFLIQYYNGEERAKGNILERFSAQQFPDLHSELNLSSLELGDSALYFCASSVVSPQNTGELFFGEGSRLTVL.

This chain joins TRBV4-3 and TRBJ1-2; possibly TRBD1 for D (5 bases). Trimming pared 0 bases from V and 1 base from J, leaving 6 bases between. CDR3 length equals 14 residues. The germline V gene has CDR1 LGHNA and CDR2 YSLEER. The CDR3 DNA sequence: TGCGCCAGCAGCCAAGATCAGGGTAACTATGGCTACACCTTC. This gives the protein CASSQDQGNYGYTF.

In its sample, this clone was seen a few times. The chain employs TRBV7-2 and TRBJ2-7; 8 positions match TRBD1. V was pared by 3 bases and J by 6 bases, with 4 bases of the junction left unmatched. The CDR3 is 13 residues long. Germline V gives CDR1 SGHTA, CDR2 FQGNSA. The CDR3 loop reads CASSFDRGREQYF. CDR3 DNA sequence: TGTGCCAGCAGCTTCGACAGGGGTCGCGAGCAGTACTTC.

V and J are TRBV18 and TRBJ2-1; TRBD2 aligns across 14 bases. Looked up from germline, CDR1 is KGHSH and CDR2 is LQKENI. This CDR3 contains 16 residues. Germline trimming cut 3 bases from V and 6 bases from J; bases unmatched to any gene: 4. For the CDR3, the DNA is TGTGCCAGCTCACCGGAGACTAGCGGGAGGGGCAATGAGCAGTTCTTC. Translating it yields CASSPETSGRGNEQFF.

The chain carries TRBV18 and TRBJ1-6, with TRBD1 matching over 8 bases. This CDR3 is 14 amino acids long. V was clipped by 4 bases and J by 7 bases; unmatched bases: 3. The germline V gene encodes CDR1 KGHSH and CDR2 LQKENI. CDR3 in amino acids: CASSLGQENSPLHF. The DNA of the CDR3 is TGTGCCAGCTCACTGGGACAGGAGAATTCACCCCTCCACTTT. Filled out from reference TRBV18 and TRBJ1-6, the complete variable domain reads NAGVMQNPRHLVRRRGQEARLRCSPMKGHSHVYWYRQLPEEGLKFMVYLQKENIIDESGMPKERFSAEFPKEGPSILRIQQVVRGDSAAYFCASSLGQENSPLHFGNGTRLTVT.

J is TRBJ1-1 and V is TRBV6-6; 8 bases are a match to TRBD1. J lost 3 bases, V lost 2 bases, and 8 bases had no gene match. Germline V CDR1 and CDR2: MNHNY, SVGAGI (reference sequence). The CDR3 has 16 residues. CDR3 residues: CASSYPPPTGDTEAFF. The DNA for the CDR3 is TGTGCCAGCAGTTACCCCCCCCCGACAGGGGACACTGAAGCTTTCTTT.

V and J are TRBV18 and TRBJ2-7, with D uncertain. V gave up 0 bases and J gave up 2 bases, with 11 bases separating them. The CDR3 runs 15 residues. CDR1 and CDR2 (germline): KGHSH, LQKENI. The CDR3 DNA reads TGTGCCAGCTCACCACCGAACGGATGGGCCTACGAGCAGTACTTC. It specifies CASSPPNGWAYEQYF.

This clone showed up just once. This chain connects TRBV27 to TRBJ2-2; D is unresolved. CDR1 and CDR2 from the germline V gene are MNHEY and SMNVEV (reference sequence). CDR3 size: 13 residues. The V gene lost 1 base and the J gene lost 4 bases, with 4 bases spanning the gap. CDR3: CASSLFLTGELFF. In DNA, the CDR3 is TGTGCCAGCAGTTTATTCCTCACCGGGGAGCTGTTTTTT.

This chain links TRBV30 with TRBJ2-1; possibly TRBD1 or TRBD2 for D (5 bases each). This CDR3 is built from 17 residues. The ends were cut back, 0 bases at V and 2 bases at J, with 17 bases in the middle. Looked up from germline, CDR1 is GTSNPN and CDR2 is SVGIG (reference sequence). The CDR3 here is CAWSVGVVGDPYNEQFF. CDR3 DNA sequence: TGTGCCTGGAGTGTTGGGGTTGTCGGGGACCCCTACAATGAGCAGTTCTTC. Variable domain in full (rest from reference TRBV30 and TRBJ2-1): SQTIHQWPATLVQPVGSPLSLECTVEGTSNPNLYWYRQAAGRGLQLLFYSVGIGQISSEVPQNLSASRPQDRQFILSSKKLLLSDSGFYLCAWSVGVVGDPYNEQFFGPGTRLTVL.

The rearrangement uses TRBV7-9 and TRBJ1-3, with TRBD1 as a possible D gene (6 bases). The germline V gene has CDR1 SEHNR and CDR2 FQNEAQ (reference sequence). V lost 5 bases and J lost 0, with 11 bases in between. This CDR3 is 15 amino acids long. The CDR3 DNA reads TGTGCCAGCAGCCGAACAGGGACCTCTGGAAACACCATATATTTT. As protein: CASSRTGTSGNTIYF.

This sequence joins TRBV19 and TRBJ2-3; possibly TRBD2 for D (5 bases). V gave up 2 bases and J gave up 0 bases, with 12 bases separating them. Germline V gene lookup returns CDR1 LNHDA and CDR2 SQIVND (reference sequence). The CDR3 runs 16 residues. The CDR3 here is CASSIIAPGSTDTQYF. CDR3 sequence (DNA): TGTGCCAGTAGTATAATAGCGCCCGGGAGCACAGATACGCAGTATTTT.

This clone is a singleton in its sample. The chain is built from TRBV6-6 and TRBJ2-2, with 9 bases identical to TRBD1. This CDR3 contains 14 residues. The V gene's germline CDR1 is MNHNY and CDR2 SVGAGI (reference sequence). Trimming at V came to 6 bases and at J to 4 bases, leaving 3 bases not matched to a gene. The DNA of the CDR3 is TGTGCCAGCAGCTGGGACAGGGCCACCGGGGAGCTGTTTTTT. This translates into CASSWDRATGELFF.

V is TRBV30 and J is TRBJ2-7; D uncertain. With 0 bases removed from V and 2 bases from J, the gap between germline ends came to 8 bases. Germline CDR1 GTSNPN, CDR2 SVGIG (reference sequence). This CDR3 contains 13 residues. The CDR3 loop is CAWSVLGPYEQYF. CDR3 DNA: TGTGCCTGGAGTGTACTTGGTCCCTACGAGCAGTACTTC.

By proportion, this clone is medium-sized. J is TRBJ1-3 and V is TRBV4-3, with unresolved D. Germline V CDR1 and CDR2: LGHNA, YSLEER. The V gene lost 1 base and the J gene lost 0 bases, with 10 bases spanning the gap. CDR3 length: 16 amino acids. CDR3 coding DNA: TGCGCCAGCAGCCAAGTCTACAGTGACTCTGGAAACACCATATATTTT. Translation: CASSQVYSDSGNTIYF.

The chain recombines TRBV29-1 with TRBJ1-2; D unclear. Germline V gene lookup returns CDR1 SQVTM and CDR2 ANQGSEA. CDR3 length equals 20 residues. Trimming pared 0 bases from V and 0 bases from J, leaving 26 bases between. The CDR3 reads CSVEDRAGLPRSFANYGYTF. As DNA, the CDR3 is TGCAGCGTTGAAGATAGGGCCGGTCTCCCTCGGAGTTTTGCTAACTATGGCTACACCTTC.

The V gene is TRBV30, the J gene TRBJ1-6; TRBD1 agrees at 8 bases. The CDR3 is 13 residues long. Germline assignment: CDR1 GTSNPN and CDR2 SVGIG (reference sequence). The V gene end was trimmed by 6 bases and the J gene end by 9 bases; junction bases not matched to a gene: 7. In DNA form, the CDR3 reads TGTGCCTGTCTCAGGGGGCGCGGTTCACCCCTCCACTTT. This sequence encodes CACLRGRGSPLHF.

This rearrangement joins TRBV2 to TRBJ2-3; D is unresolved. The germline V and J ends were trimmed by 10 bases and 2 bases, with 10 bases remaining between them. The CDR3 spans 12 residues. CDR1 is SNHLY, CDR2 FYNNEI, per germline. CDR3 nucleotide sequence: TGTGCCACCCGACCCGTCACAGATACGCAGTATTTT. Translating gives CATRPVTDTQYF.

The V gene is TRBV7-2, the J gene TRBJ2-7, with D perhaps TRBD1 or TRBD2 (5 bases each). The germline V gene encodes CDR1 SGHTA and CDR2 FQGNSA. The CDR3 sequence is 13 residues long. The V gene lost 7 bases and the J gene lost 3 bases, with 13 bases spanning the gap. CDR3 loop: CASNPMGVYEQYF. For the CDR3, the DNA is TGTGCCAGCAACCCTATGGGGGTCTACGAGCAGTACTTC.

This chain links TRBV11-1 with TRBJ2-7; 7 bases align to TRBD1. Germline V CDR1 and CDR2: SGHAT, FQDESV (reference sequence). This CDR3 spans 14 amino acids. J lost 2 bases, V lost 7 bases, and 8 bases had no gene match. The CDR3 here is CASNSYRGAYEQYF. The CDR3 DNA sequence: TGTGCCAGCAACTCCTACAGGGGAGCCTACGAGCAGTACTTC. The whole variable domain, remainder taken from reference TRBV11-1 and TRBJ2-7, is EAEVAQSPRYKITEKSQAVAFWCDPISGHATLYWYRQILGQGPELLVQFQDESVVDDSQLPKDRFSAERLKGVDSTLKIQPAELGDSAMYLCASNSYRGAYEQYFGPGTRLTVT.

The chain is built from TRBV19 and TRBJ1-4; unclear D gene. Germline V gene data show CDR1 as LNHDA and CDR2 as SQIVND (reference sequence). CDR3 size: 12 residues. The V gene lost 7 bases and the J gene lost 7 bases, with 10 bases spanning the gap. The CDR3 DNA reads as TGTGCCAGTACAACAGTAGGTGAAAAACTGTTTTTT. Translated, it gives CASTTVGEKLFF.

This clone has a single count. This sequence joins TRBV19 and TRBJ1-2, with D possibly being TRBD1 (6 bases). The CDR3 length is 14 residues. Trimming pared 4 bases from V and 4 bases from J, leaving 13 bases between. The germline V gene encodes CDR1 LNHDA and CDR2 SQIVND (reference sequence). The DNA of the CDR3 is TGTGCCAGTAGTAACGAGGACAGTAGCTATGGCTACACCTTC. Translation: CASSNEDSSYGYTF.

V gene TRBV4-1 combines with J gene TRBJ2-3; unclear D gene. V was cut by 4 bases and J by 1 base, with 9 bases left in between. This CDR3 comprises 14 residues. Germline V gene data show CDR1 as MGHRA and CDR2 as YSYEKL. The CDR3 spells CASSLRAGTDTQYF. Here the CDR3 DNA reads TGCGCCAGCAGCCTAAGAGCAGGCACAGATACGCAGTATTTT.

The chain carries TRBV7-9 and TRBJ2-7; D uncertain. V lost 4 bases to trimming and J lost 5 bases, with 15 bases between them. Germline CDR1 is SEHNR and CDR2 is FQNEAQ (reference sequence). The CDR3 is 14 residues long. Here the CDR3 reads CASSSRSFRDEQYF. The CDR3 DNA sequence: TGTGCCAGCAGCTCGCGGTCTTTCCGCGACGAGCAGTACTTC.

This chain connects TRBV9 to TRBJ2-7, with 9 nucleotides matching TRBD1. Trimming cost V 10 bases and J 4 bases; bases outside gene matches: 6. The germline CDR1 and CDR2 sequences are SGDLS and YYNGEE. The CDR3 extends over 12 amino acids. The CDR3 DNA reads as TGTGCCGGAACAGGGGGCGGTTACGAGCAGTACTTC. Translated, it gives CAGTGGGYEQYF.

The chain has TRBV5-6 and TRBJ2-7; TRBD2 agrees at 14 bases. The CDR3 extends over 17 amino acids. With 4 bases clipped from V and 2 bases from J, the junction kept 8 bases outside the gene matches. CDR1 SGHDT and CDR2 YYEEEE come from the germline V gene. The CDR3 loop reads CASSLGTSGSLTYEQYF. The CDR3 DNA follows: TGTGCCAGCAGCCTCGGGACTAGCGGGAGCTTAACCTACGAGCAGTACTTC.

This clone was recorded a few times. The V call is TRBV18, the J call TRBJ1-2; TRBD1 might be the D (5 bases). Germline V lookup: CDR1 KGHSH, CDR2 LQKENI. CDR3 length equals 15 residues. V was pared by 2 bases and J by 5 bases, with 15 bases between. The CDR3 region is CASSPDLQGRYGYTF. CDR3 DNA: TGTGCCAGCTCACCAGATTTGCAGGGAAGGTATGGCTACACCTTC.

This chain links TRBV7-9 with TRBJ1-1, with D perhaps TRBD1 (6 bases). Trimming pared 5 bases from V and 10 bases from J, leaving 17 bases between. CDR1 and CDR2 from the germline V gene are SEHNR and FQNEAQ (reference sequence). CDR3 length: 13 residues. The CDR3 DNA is TGTGCCAGCAGCCAGCCCGGGGGGCTGCGAGCTTTCTTT. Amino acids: CASSQPGGLRAFF.

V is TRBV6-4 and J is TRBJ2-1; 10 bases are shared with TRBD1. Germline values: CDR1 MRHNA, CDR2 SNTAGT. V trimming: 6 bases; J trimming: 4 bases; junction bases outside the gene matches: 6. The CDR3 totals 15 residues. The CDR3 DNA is TGTGCCAGCAGCCCCGGGACAGGGGATTACAATGAGCAGTTCTTC. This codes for CASSPGTGDYNEQFF.

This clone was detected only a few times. The chain's CDR3 is CASSFKGADTEAFF. DNA of the CDR3: TGTGCCAGCAGCTTTAAGGGGGCGGACACTGAAGCTTTCTTT. The chain has TRBV7-2 and TRBJ1-1; 7 bases are a match to TRBD1. Germline values: CDR1 SGHTA, CDR2 FQGNSA. The ends lost 3 bases at V and 3 bases at J; junction bases unmatched: 4. This CDR3 is 14 amino acids long.

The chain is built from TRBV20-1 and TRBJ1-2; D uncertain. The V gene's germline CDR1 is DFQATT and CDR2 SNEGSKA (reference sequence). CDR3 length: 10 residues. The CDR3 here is CTRTVEGYTF. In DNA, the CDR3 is TGCACTCGGACGGTCGAAGGCTACACCTTC.